This T cell receptor beta chain was identified in a study of radiotherapy plus CTLA-4 blockade in lung cancer (dated by TCRdb to the late 2010s). With regard to the full study: Objective responses were observed in approximately 18% of enrolled patients, and disease control was achieved in roughly 30%. Broader findings and caveats from the paper: Increased serum interferon-beta after radiation, together with early dynamic changes in blood T cell clones, were reported to be the strongest predictors of response. After treatment with radiotherapy and ipilimumab, TCR clones that originated in tumors expanded in peripheral blood.

Comment on this clone: It lacks a known antigen. The sample holds no much larger clone one base away, and base qualities are not on file.

Library generation was performed with the immunoSEQ multiplex PCR assay. TCRdb re-hosts the immuneACCESS table, in-frame sequences only. Its copies lack some clones; in the studies checked, an unresolved V gene accounts for under half of them, and the cause for the rest is not known. The sample has approximately 60,000 clones on record, approximately 75% of them singletons. Clones ranked in the top ten supply approximately 4.4% of the sample. The germline V gene gives CDR1 as LGHNT and CDR2 as FRNRAP. The CDR3, from cysteine to phenylalanine, totals 14 residues. The entry retains the CDR3 DNA only, 42 bases that are in frame from base 1. V is reduced by 7 bases and J by 4 bases, leaving a spacing of 14 bases between them. In this study, focal radiation therapy paired with CTLA-4 blockade (ipilimumab) was tested in patients who had chemo-refractory metastatic non-small-cell lung cancer.

The sequence links TRBV12-5 to TRBJ2-1, and perhaps TRBD1 as D gene, on 5 matching bases. The clonotype was recovered from a human donor with non-small cell lung cancer who had a complete response to radiotherapy plus ipilimumab. The source material was peripheral blood, sampled from a patient treated with radiotherapy plus ipilimumab. The DNA is TGTGCTAGTGTCCCTGGGCAGGGTTACAATGAGCAGTTCTTC. It translates to CASVPGQGYNEQFF.